The 2 T cell receptor beta chains reported below all come from one sample, sequenced in a study of T-cell reconstitution after alpha-beta-depleted transplantation in children (dated by TCRdb to the mid-2010s). The treatment or condition label, read with the paper, signifies: allogeneic hematopoietic cell transplantation with graft depleted of TCRalphabeta T cells and CD19 B cells. The library relied on PCR. Sequencing instrument: Illumina HiSeq 2500. TCR libraries were prepared with molecular barcoding, using unique molecular identifiers to normalize TCRbeta repertoire quantification. TCRdb redid the processing of the public reads, applying fastp at Q25 and MiXCR, and retained in-frame beta chains. Rows with a matching CDR3 protein are joined into one entry that keeps the most common DNA and genes. Here the sample has 550,000 to 600,000 distinct CDR3 sequences; about 23% occur a single time. About 14% of the sample rests with the top ten.

The specimen comprised PBMCs, mostly from graft donor cells, sampled 360 days after TCRalphabeta/CD19-depleted stem cell transplant. The receptors stem from a boy in the first two years of life who had a stem cell transplant for acute myeloid leukemia, so the T cells may come from the graft donor.

The table lists this clonotype with many counts. DNA of the CDR3: TGTGCCAGCAGGCTACAGGGGCCTGGGGGTACGCAGTATTTT. This sequence encodes CASRLQGPGGTQYF. This sequence joins TRBV27 and TRBJ2-3, with 7 bases that match TRBD1. V lost 6 bases to trimming and J lost 8 bases; unmatched junction nucleotides: 11. The V gene's germline CDR1 is MNHEY and CDR2 SMNVEV (reference sequence). The CDR3 loop spans 14 amino acids.

In its sample, this clonotype was seen a few times. The V gene is TRBV20-1, the J gene TRBJ2-3, with TRBD2 matching 9 bases. With V trimmed by 5 bases and J by 1 base, 4 bases remained unmatched. This CDR3 has 14 amino acids. CDR1 and CDR2 (germline): DFQATT, SNEGSKA (reference sequence). DNA of the CDR3: TGCAGTGCTCAGCAGCGGGGGGGCACAGATACGCAGTATTTT. Translated: CSAQQRGGTDTQYF.